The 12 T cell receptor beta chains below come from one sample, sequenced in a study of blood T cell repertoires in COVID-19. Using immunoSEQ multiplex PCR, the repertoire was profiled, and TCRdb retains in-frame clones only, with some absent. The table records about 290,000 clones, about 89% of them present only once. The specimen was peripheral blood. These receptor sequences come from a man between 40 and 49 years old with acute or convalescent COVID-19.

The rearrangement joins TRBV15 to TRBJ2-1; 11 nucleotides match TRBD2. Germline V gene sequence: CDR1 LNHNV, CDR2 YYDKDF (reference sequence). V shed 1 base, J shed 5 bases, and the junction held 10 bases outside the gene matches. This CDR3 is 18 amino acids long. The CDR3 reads CATSRGRLAGGTHNEQFF. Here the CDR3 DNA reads TGTGCCACCAGCAGAGGGCGCCTAGCGGGGGGCACCCACAATGAGCAGTTCTTC.

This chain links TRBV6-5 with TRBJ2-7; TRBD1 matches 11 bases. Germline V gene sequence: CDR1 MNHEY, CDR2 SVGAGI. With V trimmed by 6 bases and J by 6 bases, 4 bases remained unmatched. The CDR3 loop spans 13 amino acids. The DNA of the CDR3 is TGTGCCAGCAGATGGACAGGGGGCGGCGAGCAGTACTTC. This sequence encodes CASRWTGGGEQYF.

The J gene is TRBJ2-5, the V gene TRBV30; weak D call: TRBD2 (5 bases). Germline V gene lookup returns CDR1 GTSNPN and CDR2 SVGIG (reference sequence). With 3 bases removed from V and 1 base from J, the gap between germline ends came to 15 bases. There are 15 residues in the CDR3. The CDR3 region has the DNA TGTGCCTGGAGCCCAAAACTAACTAGCCAAGAGACCCAGTACTTC. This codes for CAWSPKLTSQETQYF.

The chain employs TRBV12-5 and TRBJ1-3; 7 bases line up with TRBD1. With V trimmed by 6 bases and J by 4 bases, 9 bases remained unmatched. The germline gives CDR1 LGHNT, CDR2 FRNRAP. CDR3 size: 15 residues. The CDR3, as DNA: TGTGCTAGTGGGGGGACAGTCCTCCCCGGAAACACCATATATTTT. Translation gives CASGGTVLPGNTIYF.

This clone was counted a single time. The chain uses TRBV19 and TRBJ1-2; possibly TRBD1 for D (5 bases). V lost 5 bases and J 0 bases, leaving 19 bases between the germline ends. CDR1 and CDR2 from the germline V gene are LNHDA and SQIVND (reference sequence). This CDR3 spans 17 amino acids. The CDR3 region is CASSFSGGRRANYGYTF. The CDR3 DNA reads TGTGCCAGTAGTTTCTCCGGGGGACGGCGAGCTAACTATGGCTACACCTTC. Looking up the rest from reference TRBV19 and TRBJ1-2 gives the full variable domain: DGGITQSPKYLFRKEGQNVTLSCEQNLNHDAMYWYRQDPGQGLRLIYYSQIVNDFQKGDIAEGYSVSREKKESFPLTVTSAQKNPTAFYLCASSFSGGRRANYGYTFGSGTRLTVV.

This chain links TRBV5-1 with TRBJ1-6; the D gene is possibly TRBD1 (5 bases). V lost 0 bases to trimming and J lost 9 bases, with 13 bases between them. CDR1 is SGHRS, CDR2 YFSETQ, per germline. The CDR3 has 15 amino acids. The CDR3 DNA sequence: TGCGCCAGCAGCTTGGCCGGCAGGGAACGTTCACCCCTCCACTTT. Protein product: CASSLAGRERSPLHF.

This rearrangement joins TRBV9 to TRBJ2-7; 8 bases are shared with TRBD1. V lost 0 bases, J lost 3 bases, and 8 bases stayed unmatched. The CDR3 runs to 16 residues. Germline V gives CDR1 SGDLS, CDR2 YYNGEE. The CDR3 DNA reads TGTGCCAGCAGCGTAGGCTCCGGGACAGGAAACTACGAGCAGTACTTC. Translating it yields CASSVGSGTGNYEQYF.

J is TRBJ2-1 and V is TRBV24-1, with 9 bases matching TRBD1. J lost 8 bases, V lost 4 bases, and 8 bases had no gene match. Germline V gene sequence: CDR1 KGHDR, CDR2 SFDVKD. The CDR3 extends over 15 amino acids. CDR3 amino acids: CATSDRDRAEDEQFF. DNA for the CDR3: TGTGCCACCAGTGACCGGGACAGGGCAGAGGATGAGCAGTTCTTC.

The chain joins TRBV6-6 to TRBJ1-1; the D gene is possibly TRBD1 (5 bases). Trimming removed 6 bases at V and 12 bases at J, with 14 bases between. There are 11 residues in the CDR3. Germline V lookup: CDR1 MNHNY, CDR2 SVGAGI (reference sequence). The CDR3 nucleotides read TGTGCCAGCAGCCCCGGGACTCCCACTTTCTTT. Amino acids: CASSPGTPTFF.

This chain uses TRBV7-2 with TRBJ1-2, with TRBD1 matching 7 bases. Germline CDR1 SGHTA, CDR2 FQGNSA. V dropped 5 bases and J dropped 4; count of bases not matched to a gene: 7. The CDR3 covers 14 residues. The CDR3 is CASSPPGGAYGYTF. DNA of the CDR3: TGTGCCAGCAGCCCACCAGGGGGTGCCTATGGCTACACCTTC.

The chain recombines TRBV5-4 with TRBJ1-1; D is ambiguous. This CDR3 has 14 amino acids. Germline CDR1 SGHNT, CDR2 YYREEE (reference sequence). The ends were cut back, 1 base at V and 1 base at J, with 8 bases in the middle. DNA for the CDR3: TGTGCCAGCAGCTTGCAAGCGTGGAACACTGAAGCTTTCTTT. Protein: CASSLQAWNTEAFF.

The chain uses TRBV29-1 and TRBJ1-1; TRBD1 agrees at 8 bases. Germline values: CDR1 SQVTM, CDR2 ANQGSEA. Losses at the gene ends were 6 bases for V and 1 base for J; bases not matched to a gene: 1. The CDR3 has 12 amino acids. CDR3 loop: CSVGQGNTEAFF. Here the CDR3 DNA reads TGCAGCGTCGGACAGGGGAACACTGAAGCTTTCTTT.